The clone carrying this T cell receptor (beta chain) has just a few counts. Its antigen is unidentified. This sample was included in a study of CD8 T cells in ankylosing spondylitis. TCRdb re-called the 5' RACE reads through MiXCR, storing one row per CDR3 protein. The sample consists of 350,000 or so distinct CDR3 sequences, about 15% of them appearing once. Points from the study as a whole: In ankylosing spondylitis patients, matched synovial fluid reportedly showed significant enrichment of disease-linked clones. There was a TCR beta motif, made of eight highly homologous variants, that appeared characteristic of ankylosing spondylitis blood.

Germline values: CDR1 MNHNS, CDR2 SASEGT. The CDR3 runs to 14 residues. Deletions cut 1 base from V and 11 bases from J, with 17 bases between. The receptor was isolated from a male donor with ankylosing spondylitis or in good health (not recorded which). Sample: blood, either unsorted or a sorted T cell fraction (not recorded which). The V and J genes are TRBV6-1 and TRBJ1-2, with D uncertain. The CDR3 DNA reads TGTGCCAGCAGTGAAGGAGAGGATTTAAGTGGTTACACCTTC. Translating it yields CASSEGEDLSGYTF.